Here is one T cell receptor beta chain with its context. This sample stems from a study of blood T cell repertoires in COVID-19. At the level of the study: The analysed material was cDNA or gDNA that came from T cells, B-cell-depleted T cells, or PBMCs.

Trimming stripped 0 bases from V and 1 base from J, with 18 bases between. The CDR3 has 18 residues. Germline V lookup: CDR1 MNHEY, CDR2 SVGEGT. Here immunoSEQ multiplex PCR was the method, and the copy in TCRdb shows in-frame clones only, minus some. The table shows about 80,000 clones, with around 80% occurring only once. The sequence derives from a man aged 80 or over with acute or convalescent COVID-19. The chain is built from TRBV6-2 or TRBV6-3 and TRBJ1-1; D is possibly TRBD1 (6 bases). Sequencing was carried out using peripheral blood. The CDR3 DNA sequence: TGTGCCAGCAGTTACTCGAGCAGGGGTCTGTCGGGGAACACTGAAGCTTTCTTT. Translating gives CASSYSSRGLSGNTEAFF.